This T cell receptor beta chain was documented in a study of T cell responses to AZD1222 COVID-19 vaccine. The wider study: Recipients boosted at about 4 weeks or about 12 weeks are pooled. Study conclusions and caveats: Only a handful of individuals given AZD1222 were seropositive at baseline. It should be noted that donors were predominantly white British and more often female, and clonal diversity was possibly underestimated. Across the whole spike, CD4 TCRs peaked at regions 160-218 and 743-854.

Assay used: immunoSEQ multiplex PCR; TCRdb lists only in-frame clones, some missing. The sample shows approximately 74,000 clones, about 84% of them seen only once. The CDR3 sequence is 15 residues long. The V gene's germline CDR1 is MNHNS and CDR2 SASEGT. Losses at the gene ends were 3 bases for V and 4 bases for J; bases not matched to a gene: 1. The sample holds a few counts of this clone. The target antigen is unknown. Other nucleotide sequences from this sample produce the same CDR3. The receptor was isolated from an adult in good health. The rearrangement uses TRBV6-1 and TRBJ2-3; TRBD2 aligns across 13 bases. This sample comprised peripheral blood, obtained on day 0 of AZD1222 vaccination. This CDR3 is CASSETSGGPDTQYF. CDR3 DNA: TGTGCCAGCAGTGAGACTAGCGGGGGGCCAGATACGCAGTATTTT.